This TCR beta chain was retrieved from a study of blood T cell repertoires in COVID-19. In the study overall: Acute and convalescent COVID-19 samples came from the United States, Italy and Spain. T cells, B-cell-depleted T cells, or PBMCs supplied cDNA or gDNA.

TCRdb's copy holds only in-frame clones and misses some; the assay was immunoSEQ multiplex PCR. The repertoire has about 82,000 clones, about 82% of them found once; the top ten carry 15% to 20%. Per the germline V gene, CDR1 is SNHLY and CDR2 is FYNNEI. The CDR3 contains 14 residues. The trim removed 6 bases at V and 9 bases at J, leaving 11 bases unmatched. Source material: peripheral blood. This clonotype originated in a man older than 75 with active or convalescent COVID-19. V gene TRBV2 combines with J gene TRBJ2-1; 7 bases are shared with TRBD1. CDR3 nucleotides: TGTGCCAGCAGGCAGGGGGTAATGCCCGGTGAGCAGTTCTTC. Amino acids: CASRQGVMPGEQFF.